Below, 5 T cell receptor beta chains from the same sample are listed, as sequenced in a study of T cell responses to AZD1222 COVID-19 vaccine. Assay: immunoSEQ multiplex PCR; the TCRdb copy retains only in-frame clones and omits some. This table holds about 160,000 clones, approximately 90% found once. Source: peripheral blood, taken on day 0 of MenACWY control vaccination. Source of these receptors: an adult in good health.

The chain is built from TRBV4-3 and TRBJ2-1; tentative D call: TRBD1 (5 bases). Germline-derived CDR1 and CDR2 are LGHNA and YSLEER. This CDR3 has 18 amino acids. V lost 0 bases and J lost 7, with 22 bases in between. The CDR3 loop is CASSQDGVATMGLNEQFF. The CDR3 DNA follows: TGCGCCAGCAGCCAAGATGGGGTAGCTACAATGGGGCTGAATGAGCAGTTCTTC.

The chain uses TRBV6-5 and TRBJ2-7; D perhaps matches TRBD2 (6 bases). CDR1 and CDR2 (germline): MNHEY, SVGAGI. Deletions cut 2 bases from V and 2 bases from J, with 13 bases between. The CDR3 has 15 amino acids. CDR3 amino acids: CASSYAVGGTYEQYF. The CDR3 DNA is TGTGCCAGCAGTTACGCGGTTGGGGGGACCTACGAGCAGTACTTC.

V is TRBV6-2 or TRBV6-3 and J is TRBJ2-7; D is unclear. CDR1 is MNHEY, CDR2 SVGEGT, per germline. Trimming left V 2 bases short and J 0 bases short, with 11 bases between. There are 15 residues in the CDR3. CDR3 bases: TGTGCCAGCAGTTACCCCAACCCGATCTCCTACGAGCAGTACTTC. Its protein product is CASSYPNPISYEQYF.

The V and J genes are TRBV5-1 and TRBJ2-3; 8 bases are a match to TRBD2. Looked up from germline, CDR1 is SGHRS and CDR2 is YFSETQ. V gave up 5 bases and J gave up 5 bases; unmatched junction bases: 10. CDR3 length: 15 amino acids. The CDR3 is CASSSRTSLVDTQYF. As DNA, the CDR3 is TGCGCCAGCAGTAGCCGGACTAGCTTGGTAGATACGCAGTATTTT.

V and J are TRBV7-3 and TRBJ2-3; no firm D call. Germline lookup yields CDR1 SGHTA and CDR2 FQGTGA. Trimming removed 4 bases at V and 0 bases at J, with 8 bases between. CDR3 length: 14 amino acids. CDR3: CASSSAGSTDTQYF. The CDR3 DNA sequence: TGTGCCAGCAGCTCCGCCGGGAGCACAGATACGCAGTATTTT.